This entry lists 30 T cell receptor beta chains sequenced from one sample in a study of T cells after yellow fever vaccination. TCRdb re-analysed the 5' RACE reads in MiXCR, keeping a single row per CDR3 protein. The sample records 400,000 or so distinct CDR3 sequences, roughly a sixth being singletons. The material sequenced was PBMCs, taken before the yellow fever booster vaccination. These receptors all come from a man aged 18 to 30 who received the YFV17D yellow fever vaccine.

The V and J genes are TRBV6-5 and TRBJ2-7; possibly TRBD1 or TRBD2 for D (5 bases each). The CDR3 spans 13 residues. Germline V lookup: CDR1 MNHEY, CDR2 SVGAGI. V was trimmed by 2 bases and J by 6 bases, leaving 11 bases between them. The CDR3 spells CASSYVSGLEQYF. The CDR3 region has the DNA TGTGCCAGCAGTTACGTCTCGGGGCTCGAGCAGTACTTC.

In DNA, the CDR3 is TGTGCCAGCAGCGAGAGGCAAAACACCGGGGAGCTGTTTTTT. As protein: CASSERQNTGELFF. This chain joins TRBV7-9 and TRBJ2-2; D not resolved. CDR3 length: 14 amino acids. Per the germline V gene, CDR1 is SEHNR and CDR2 is FQNEAQ (reference sequence). The ends were cut back, 5 bases at V and 2 bases at J, with 9 bases in the middle. The whole variable domain, remainder taken from reference TRBV7-9 and TRBJ2-2, is DTGVSQNPRHKITKRGQNVTFRCDPISEHNRLYWYRQTLGQGPEFLTYFQNEAQLEKSRLLSDRFSAERPKGSFSTLEIQRTEQGDSAMYLCASSERQNTGELFFGEGSRLTVL.

The genes are TRBV20-1 and TRBJ1-5; D unresolved. Trimming removed 6 bases from V and 0 bases from J, with 9 bases in between. This CDR3 contains 13 residues. Germline lookup yields CDR1 DFQATT and CDR2 SNEGSKA (reference sequence). The CDR3 DNA follows: TGCAGTGCCCCCCGGGATAGCAATCAGCCCCAGCATTTT. It is translated as CSAPRDSNQPQHF.

The chain couples TRBV7-2 to TRBJ2-7; 8 bases map to TRBD2. Trimming took 3 bases from V and 12 from J; bases not matched to a gene: 10. From germline, CDR1 is SGHTA and CDR2 FQGNSA. This CDR3 is 13 amino acids long. DNA of the CDR3: TGTGCCAGCAGCTTCATCGGGGGGGATGGGTGGTACTTC. Translation: CASSFIGGDGWYF.

This clonotype was observed many times. This CDR3 reads CATSRSVSRSTDTQYF. The DNA for the CDR3 is TGTGCCACCAGCAGGTCGGTGAGCAGGAGCACAGATACGCAGTATTTT. The chain carries TRBV15 and TRBJ2-3, with D unresolved. The CDR3 is 16 amino acids. Trimming cost V 3 bases and J 0 bases, with 13 bases left between them. Germline CDR1 is LNHNV and CDR2 is YYDKDF (reference sequence).

The chain combines TRBV6-2 or TRBV6-3 with TRBJ2-7; D not certain. V lost 0 bases and J 4 bases, leaving 4 bases between the germline ends. The CDR3 runs to 12 residues. In germline, CDR1 is MNHEY, CDR2 SVGEGT. This CDR3 is CASSYSEYEQYV. CDR3 nucleotides: TGTGCCAGCAGTTACTCGGAGTACGAGCAGTACGTC.

The chain links TRBV2 to TRBJ2-7; a possible D gene is TRBD2 (6 bases). This CDR3 comprises 12 residues. V lost 6 bases and J lost 7, with 13 bases in between. CDR1 and CDR2 from the germline V gene are SNHLY and FYNNEI. CDR3 loop: CASRGVSGEQYF. The CDR3 bases are TGTGCCAGCAGGGGGGTCAGCGGGGAGCAGTACTTC.

The chain is built from TRBV20-1 and TRBJ2-3, with 10 bases that match TRBD1. The ends lost 6 bases at V and 3 bases at J; junction bases unmatched: 3. The CDR3 runs 13 residues. CDR1 and CDR2 (germline): DFQATT, SNEGSKA (reference sequence). The CDR3 region has the DNA TGCAGTGCAGGGGGACAGGGGACAGATACGCAGTATTTT. Translated: CSAGGQGTDTQYF.

This clonotype came up a few times. This chain uses TRBV12-3 or TRBV12-4 with TRBJ1-1; perhaps TRBD1 as D (6 bases). V was clipped by 6 bases and J by 5 bases, with 22 bases between them. The CDR3 contains 16 residues. CDR3 bases: TGTGCCAGCAGCCTGCCAACATGGACAGTCAGTACTGAAGCTTTCTTT. Translating gives CASSLPTWTVSTEAFF.

The chain employs TRBV7-9 and TRBJ1-2; D gene ambiguous. The CDR3 has 13 amino acids. V was cut by 7 bases and J by 2 bases, with 11 bases left in between. Per the germline V gene, CDR1 is SEHNR and CDR2 is FQNEAQ (reference sequence). CDR3 sequence: CASNRNTNYGYTF. In DNA, the CDR3 is TGTGCCAGCAATAGGAACACCAACTATGGCTACACCTTC.

This clonotype was detected only a few times. The genes are TRBV5-1 and TRBJ2-3; a possible D gene is TRBD2 (5 bases). V lost 7 bases to trimming and J lost 1 base, with 19 bases between them. Germline V gene sequence: CDR1 SGHRS, CDR2 YFSETQ. The CDR3 sequence is 16 residues long. CDR3 in amino acids: CASVQGGLPGTDTQYF. The CDR3 bases are TGCGCCAGCGTCCAAGGCGGGCTGCCTGGCACAGATACGCAGTATTTT.

This chain joins TRBV12-3 or TRBV12-4 and TRBJ1-6, with TRBD1 matching over 10 bases. V shed 4 bases and J 9 bases; nucleotides not matched to a gene: 6. CDR3 length: 15 amino acids. CDR3 protein: CASSSTGGATSPLHF. CDR3 coding DNA: TGTGCCAGCAGTTCGACAGGGGGCGCGACTTCACCCCTCCACTTT.

The chain employs TRBV9 and TRBJ2-7, with D unclear. The CDR3 sequence is 15 residues long. CDR1 and CDR2 (germline): SGDLS, YYNGEE. Trimming left V 4 bases short and J 0 bases short, with 14 bases between. For the CDR3, the DNA is TGTGCCAGCAGCCCACGACCTAGGGTCTCCTACGAGCAGTACGTC. It yields the protein CASSPRPRVSYEQYV.

The chain carries TRBV27 and TRBJ1-5, with D unresolved. The V gene's germline CDR1 is MNHEY and CDR2 SMNVEV (reference sequence). Trimming took 5 bases from V and 4 from J, leaving 12 bases between them. The CDR3 is 14 amino acids. CDR3 loop: CASSPISLNQPQHF. The DNA for the CDR3 is TGTGCCAGCAGTCCCATATCGCTAAATCAGCCCCAGCATTTT.

This clonotype was seen only a few times. The rearrangement links TRBV4-2 to TRBJ2-1; weak D call: TRBD2 (6 bases). Trimming shortened V by 4 bases and J by 2 bases, and 9 bases separated the two germline ends. The CDR3 has 14 residues. CDR1 and CDR2 from the germline V gene are LGHNA and YNFKEQ. The CDR3 region has the DNA TGTGCCAGCAGCCTAGCGGCAACCTACAATGAGCAGTTCTTC. This codes for CASSLAATYNEQFF.

The chain employs TRBV4-1 and TRBJ2-4, with 7 bases that match TRBD1. Germline V gives CDR1 MGHRA, CDR2 YSYEKL. The CDR3 spans 16 residues. J gave up 7 bases and V 3 bases, and 12 bases lay outside the gene matches. The DNA for the CDR3 is TGCGCCAGCAGCCACCCGCCCGGGACACAGGGGAACATTCAGTACTTC. Amino acid sequence: CASSHPPGTQGNIQYF.

V and J are TRBV15 and TRBJ2-3; TRBD2 aligns across 10 bases. With 2 bases clipped from V and 3 bases from J, the junction kept 5 bases outside the gene matches. Germline-derived CDR1 and CDR2 are LNHNV and YYDKDF (reference sequence). The CDR3 consists of 16 residues. This chain's CDR3 is CATSRTGLAVTDTQYF. CDR3 bases: TGTGCCACCAGCAGAACAGGACTAGCGGTGACAGATACGCAGTATTTT.

The chain combines TRBV7-9 with TRBJ1-1; D ambiguous. Trimming took 5 bases from V and 0 from J, leaving 13 bases between them. The CDR3 totals 15 residues. Per the germline V gene, CDR1 is SEHNR and CDR2 is FQNEAQ (reference sequence). CDR3 region: CASSPRTRMNTEAFF. Here the CDR3 DNA reads TGTGCCAGCAGCCCGAGGACGAGGATGAACACTGAAGCTTTCTTT.

This clonotype was found many times. The rearrangement joins TRBV6-6 to TRBJ2-1; 7 bases map to TRBD1. The CDR3 consists of 20 residues. Germline V lookup: CDR1 MNHNY, CDR2 SVGAGI (reference sequence). V lost 6 bases to trimming and J lost 7 bases; unmatched junction nucleotides: 27. CDR3 coding DNA: TGTGCCAGCAGCCCCTTTATATATAGGATTTCGGGCAGGGGGTCTAATGAGCAGTTCTTC. Protein product: CASSPFIYRISGRGSNEQFF.

This clonotype was found many times. The chain has TRBV4-3 and TRBJ2-7; 7 nucleotides agree with TRBD1. CDR3 length: 14 amino acids. Germline assignment: CDR1 LGHNA and CDR2 YSLEER. The V gene end was trimmed by 3 bases and the J gene end by 4 bases; junction bases not matched to a gene: 6. The CDR3 is CASSQARQGYEQYF. For the CDR3, the DNA is TGCGCCAGCAGCCAGGCTCGACAGGGATACGAGCAGTACTTC.

This clonotype has just a few counts. This chain joins TRBV18 and TRBJ1-1; 11 bases are shared with TRBD1. V lost 2 bases, J lost 5 bases, and 4 bases stayed unmatched. The germline CDR1 and CDR2 sequences are KGHSH and LQKENI. The CDR3 extends over 15 amino acids. The CDR3 coding sequence is TGTGCCAGCTCACCAAGGACAGGGGGCGAGACTGAAGCTTTCTTT. Translating gives CASSPRTGGETEAFF.

The chain uses TRBV7-2 and TRBJ1-1, with 7 bases fitting TRBD1. Per the germline V gene, CDR1 is SGHTA and CDR2 is FQGNSA. The CDR3 contains 13 residues. J gave up 4 bases and V 3 bases, and 2 bases lay outside the gene matches. CDR3 DNA sequence: TGTGCCAGCAGCTTTCGACAGGGCACTGAAGCTTTCTTT. The encoded protein is CASSFRQGTEAFF.

This clonotype was observed a handful of times. This chain connects TRBV4-2 to TRBJ2-2; 8 bases are a match to TRBD2. The V and J ends lost 0 bases and 4 bases, in that order; junction bases with no gene match: 7. Germline CDR1 and CDR2: LGHNA and YNFKEQ. This CDR3 region has 17 residues. DNA of the CDR3: TGTGCCAGCAGCCAAGATCCGGGACTAGTAAGCACCGGGGAGCTGTTTTTT. Its translation: CASSQDPGLVSTGELFF.

The chain recombines TRBV7-2 with TRBJ1-5; TRBD1 is a possible D gene (6 bases). With 5 bases removed from V and 2 bases from J, the gap between germline ends came to 13 bases. CDR1 and CDR2 from the germline V gene are SGHTA and FQGNSA. There are 15 residues in the CDR3. The chain's CDR3 is CASSAPGVRNQPQHF. CDR3 bases: TGTGCCAGCAGCGCTCCAGGGGTTCGCAATCAGCCCCAGCATTTT.

This chain connects TRBV3-1 to TRBJ2-7, with D unresolved. Germline values: CDR1 LGHDT, CDR2 YNNKEL (reference sequence). CDR3 length equals 15 residues. Trimming removed 1 base at V and 0 bases at J, with 10 bases between. CDR3 nucleotides: TGTGCCAGCAGCCAAGGCCACTCCCTCTCCTACGAGCAGTACTTC. Its translation is CASSQGHSLSYEQYF.

The sample holds a few counts of this clonotype. Germline is not matched at one junction end, which may reflect a read error. J is TRBJ2-2 and V is TRBV7-7; a weak D match, TRBD1 (7 bases). Germline lookup yields CDR1 SSHAT and CDR2 FNYEAQ (reference sequence). This CDR3 has 17 amino acids. For the CDR3, the DNA is TGTGCTAGCAGCACGGGAGTTGGGACAGAGAACACCGGGGAGCTGTTTTTT. Protein product: CASSTGVGTENTGELFF. Full variable domain (remainder filled in from reference TRBV7-7 and TRBJ2-2): GAGVSQSPRYKVTKRGQDVTLRCDPISSHATLYWYQQALGQGPEFLTYFNYEAQPDKSGLPSDRFSAERPEGSISTLTIQRTEQRDSAMYRCASSTGVGTENTGELFFGEGSRLTVL.

The chain links TRBV4-3 to TRBJ2-4; D is uncertain. The V gene lost 0 bases and the J gene lost 2 bases, with 17 bases spanning the gap. CDR3 size: 18 residues. Germline V gives CDR1 LGHNA, CDR2 YSLEER. CDR3 DNA sequence: TGCGCCAGCAGCCAAGACTCTCCGGGTTTAGGAACCAAAAACATTCAGTACTTC. Translation: CASSQDSPGLGTKNIQYF.

This clonotype occurred many times. This chain connects TRBV29-1 to TRBJ1-2; no definite D call. V was pared by 2 bases and J by 8 bases, with 6 bases between. The CDR3 extends over 10 amino acids. CDR1 and CDR2 (germline): SQVTM, ANQGSEA. The CDR3 bases are TGCAGCGTTGAACAGACGGGCTACACCTTC. It codes for CSVEQTGYTF. The entire variable domain, with the rest obtained from reference TRBV29-1 and TRBJ1-2, is as follows: SAVISQKPSRDICQRGTSLTIQCQVDSQVTMMFWYRQQPGQSLTLIATANQGSEATYESGFVIDKFPISRPNLTFSTLTVSNMSPEDSSIYLCSVEQTGYTFGSGTRLTVV.

The chain links TRBV6-1 to TRBJ2-3, with D perhaps matching TRBD1 (6 bases). Germline CDR1 is MNHNS and CDR2 is SASEGT. The V gene lost 7 bases and the J gene lost 2 bases, with 10 bases spanning the gap. The CDR3 has 13 amino acids. CDR3 residues: CASKDRFTDTQYF. Here the CDR3 DNA reads TGTGCCAGCAAGGACAGATTCACAGATACGCAGTATTTT.

This rearrangement joins TRBV5-5 to TRBJ2-5, with 10 bases aligning to TRBD2. The CDR3 runs 15 residues. The J segment lost 3 bases and the V segment lost 4 bases, leaving 6 bases of the junction unmatched. CDR1 is SGHKS and CDR2 is YYEKEE in the germline V gene (reference sequence). CDR3 in DNA: TGTGCCAGCAGCCCCAGGACTAGCGGCGAAGAGACCCAGTACTTC. Translated: CASSPRTSGEETQYF.